These 17 T cell receptor beta chains were all obtained from the same sample, sequenced in a study of T-cell memory formation after mild COVID-19. TCRdb reprocessed the 5' RACE reads with MiXCR, giving one entry per CDR3 protein. Of about 130,000 distinct CDR3 sequences in the sample, approximately 6.2% were seen once. The sequenced sample consisted of PBMCs or a T cell subset sorted from them (not recorded which). These receptors were taken from an adult woman who had mild COVID-19 (a few samples of this study predate the infection). Cell type and time point are not known.

The V call is TRBV3-1, the J call TRBJ1-1, with 7 bases aligning to TRBD1. The J segment lost 3 bases and the V segment lost 5 bases, leaving 9 bases of the junction unmatched. The CDR3 contains 15 residues. From germline, CDR1 is LGHDT and CDR2 YNNKEL (reference sequence). The CDR3 is CASSYGTDHYTEAFF. CDR3 sequence (DNA): TGTGCCAGCAGCTACGGGACAGATCATTACACTGAAGCTTTCTTT.

This clonotype was seen only a few times. The V call is TRBV7-9, the J call TRBJ2-6, with a possible D match to TRBD2 (6 bases). Germline values: CDR1 SEHNR, CDR2 FQNEAQ (reference sequence). This CDR3 has 17 amino acids. Trimming took off 5 bases at V and 0 bases at J, with 14 bases between the two ends. In nucleotides, the CDR3 is TGTGCCAGCAGCACCCGCTCGGGGGTCTCTGGGGCCAACGTCCTGACTTTC. This codes for CASSTRSGVSGANVLTF.

The CDR3 protein is CSATPQGSGYGYTF. CDR3 coding DNA: TGCAGTGCTACCCCACAGGGATCGGGCTATGGCTACACCTTC. The genes are TRBV20-1 and TRBJ1-2, with a tentative D call TRBD1 (6 bases). Deletions cut 4 bases from V and 4 bases from J, with 16 bases between. Per the germline V gene, CDR1 is DFQATT and CDR2 is SNEGSKA (reference sequence). The CDR3 consists of 14 residues.

This clonotype appeared many times. The genes are TRBV6-5 and TRBJ2-1; TRBD2 agrees at 8 bases. The CDR3 covers 15 residues. The J segment lost 8 bases and the V segment lost 2 bases, leaving 8 bases of the junction unmatched. The germline V gene encodes CDR1 MNHEY and CDR2 SVGAGI. CDR3 region: CASSYRGTSPDEQFF. For the CDR3, the DNA is TGTGCCAGCAGTTACAGAGGGACTAGTCCAGATGAGCAGTTCTTC.

This clonotype was picked up a small number of times. The V gene is TRBV5-1, the J gene TRBJ2-1; D is tentatively TRBD1 or TRBD2 (5 bases each). CDR1 is SGHRS, CDR2 YFSETQ, per germline. The ends were cut back, 0 bases at V and 5 bases at J, with 9 bases in the middle. This CDR3 has 14 residues. CDR3 in DNA: TGCGCCAGCAGCTTGGGTGGGACCCACAATGAGCAGTTCTTC. The encoded protein is CASSLGGTHNEQFF.

In its sample, this clonotype was seen many times. The chain recombines TRBV28 with TRBJ2-7; 8 bases fit TRBD2. V dropped 10 bases and J dropped 4; count of bases not matched to a gene: 9. CDR1 is MDHEN, CDR2 SYDVKM, per germline. The CDR3 loop spans 13 amino acids. CDR3 in DNA: TGTGCCACCGAAGCGGGGGACGGTTACGAGCAGTACTTC. As protein: CATEAGDGYEQYF.

This clonotype was seen only a few times. In DNA, the CDR3 is TGTGCCAGCAGGGGGACAGGGGGCCCCGACCCCTATGGCTACACCTTC. It translates to CASRGTGGPDPYGYTF. This sequence joins TRBV6-1 and TRBJ1-2; TRBD1 agrees at 12 bases. The CDR3 runs to 16 residues. The ends lost 6 bases at V and 4 bases at J; junction bases unmatched: 9. In germline, CDR1 is MNHNS, CDR2 SASEGT.

This clonotype was counted a few times. The chain uses TRBV24-1 and TRBJ2-3; 12 nucleotides line up with TRBD2. Trimming took 4 bases from V and 3 from J; bases not matched to a gene: 4. This CDR3 has 16 amino acids. The germline CDR1 and CDR2 sequences are KGHDR and SFDVKD. This chain's CDR3 is CATSDQTSGRTDTQYF. CDR3 sequence (DNA): TGTGCCACCAGTGACCAAACTAGCGGGAGGACAGATACGCAGTATTTT.

The V gene is TRBV18, the J gene TRBJ2-7; D may be TRBD1 or TRBD2 (5 bases each). Deletions cut 3 bases from V and 5 bases from J, with 14 bases between. The CDR3 is made up of 14 amino acids. CDR1 and CDR2 (germline): KGHSH, LQKENI. CDR3 in DNA: TGTGCCAGCTCACCCGGGACCCCTAGGGACGAGCAGTACTTC. Amino acids: CASSPGTPRDEQYF.

In this sample, this clonotype turned up many times. The chain combines TRBV5-1 with TRBJ2-2; D gene unclear. Germline V gene sequence: CDR1 SGHRS, CDR2 YFSETQ. The CDR3 has 14 amino acids. Trimming left V 2 bases short and J 6 bases short, with 11 bases between. CDR3 region: CASSLSGLAGELFF. Written as DNA, the CDR3 is TGCGCCAGCAGCTTATCAGGTTTGGCCGGGGAGCTGTTTTTT.

The chain couples TRBV7-8 to TRBJ2-1; 9 positions agree with TRBD1. The CDR3 is made up of 16 amino acids. In germline, CDR1 is SGHVS, CDR2 FQNEAQ. V lost 5 bases, J lost 6 bases, and 11 bases stayed unmatched. Here the CDR3 reads CASSAYRGQQVNEQFF. The CDR3 DNA follows: TGTGCCAGCAGCGCATACAGGGGGCAACAGGTCAATGAGCAGTTCTTC. The entire variable domain, with the rest obtained from reference TRBV7-8 and TRBJ2-1, is as follows: GAGVSQSPRYKVAKRGQDVALRCDPISGHVSLFWYQQALGQGPEFLTYFQNEAQLDKSGLPSDRFFAERPEGSVSTLKIQRTQQEDSAVYLCASSAYRGQQVNEQFFGPGTRLTVL.

This chain uses TRBV12-3 or TRBV12-4 with TRBJ2-3; D is undetermined. Deletions cut 2 bases from V and 6 bases from J, with 12 bases between. The CDR3 is 14 residues long. CDR3 region: CASSLPRRRDTQYF. The CDR3, as DNA: TGTGCCAGCAGTTTACCACGCAGGCGGGATACGCAGTATTTT.

The chain has TRBV5-1 and TRBJ2-5, with TRBD2 matching over 7 bases. Germline CDR1 and CDR2: SGHRS and YFSETQ. V gave up 4 bases and J gave up 3 bases; unmatched junction bases: 6. The CDR3 runs to 14 residues. CDR3 sequence: CASSPGLVKETQYF. As DNA, the CDR3 is TGCGCCAGCAGCCCAGGACTAGTGAAAGAGACCCAGTACTTC.

Only a few counts were recorded for this clonotype. The CDR3, as DNA: TGTGCCAGCAGCCCCGAGACCGTCGCCCAGTACTTC. It translates to CASSPETVAQYF. This sequence joins TRBV7-9 and TRBJ2-5; D not certain. The CDR3 has 12 amino acids. Trimming removed 5 bases from V and 9 bases from J, with 13 bases in between. The germline V gene encodes CDR1 SEHNR and CDR2 FQNEAQ (reference sequence).

V usage is TRBV12-5 and J usage is TRBJ2-3; 7 bases match TRBD2. CDR3 size: 15 residues. CDR1 is LGHNT, CDR2 FRNRAP, per germline. With 3 bases clipped from V and 5 bases from J, the junction kept 8 bases outside the gene matches. DNA for the CDR3: TGTGCTAGTGGTTTCGGCGGGAGCGGGGAAGATACGCAGTATTTT. Translated, it gives CASGFGGSGEDTQYF.

The genes are TRBV2 and TRBJ2-1, with D possibly being TRBD1 (6 bases). This CDR3 is 16 amino acids long. CDR1 is SNHLY and CDR2 is FYNNEI in the germline V gene. V gave up 5 bases and J gave up 0 bases, with 14 bases separating them. Here the CDR3 DNA reads TGTGCCAGCAGTCTGGCAGGGGCCCGCTCCTACAATGAGCAGTTCTTC. Amino acid sequence: CASSLAGARSYNEQFF. The whole variable domain, filled in from reference TRBV2 and TRBJ2-1, reads EPEVTQTPSHQVTQMGQEVILRCVPISNHLYFYWYRQILGQKVEFLVSFYNNEISEKSEIFDDQFSVERPDGSNFTLKIRSTKLEDSAMYFCASSLAGARSYNEQFFGPGTRLTVL.

This clonotype was seen many times. The chain has TRBV9 and TRBJ2-5; 8 nucleotides agree with TRBD2. V gave up 2 bases and J gave up 5 bases; unmatched junction bases: 8. In germline, CDR1 is SGDLS, CDR2 YYNGEE. CDR3 length equals 15 residues. This CDR3 is CASSVGAGAGETQYF. CDR3 nucleotide sequence: TGTGCCAGCAGCGTGGGAGCGGGAGCGGGTGAGACCCAGTACTTC.